Following are 28 T cell receptor beta chains from one sample sequenced in a study of blood T cell repertoires in COVID-19. Profiling relied on immunoSEQ multiplex PCR, and the TCRdb table lists in-frame clones only, not all of them. The sample yields roughly 40,000 clones, over 75% seen once. Sequenced material: peripheral blood. The receptors were sampled from a human donor in a cohort sampled during active COVID-19.

The V gene is TRBV5-1, the J gene TRBJ2-7; the match to TRBD1 covers 8 bases. The V gene's germline CDR1 is SGHRS and CDR2 YFSETQ. The CDR3 runs 14 residues. With V trimmed by 4 bases and J by 4 bases, 7 bases remained unmatched. The CDR3 protein is CASSPGDRLYEQYF. The CDR3 region has the DNA TGCGCCAGCAGCCCCGGGGACAGGCTTTACGAGCAGTACTTC.

The CDR3 spells CSVGHLAKNIQYF. For the CDR3, the DNA is TGCAGCGTGGGACACTTAGCCAAAAACATTCAGTACTTC. The chain has TRBV29-1 and TRBJ2-4; D might be TRBD1 (6 bases). V gave up 6 bases and J gave up 0 bases, with 9 bases separating them. CDR1 is SQVTM, CDR2 ANQGSEA, per germline. CDR3 length: 13 amino acids.

The chain carries TRBV19 and TRBJ1-2, with 8 bases lining up with TRBD1. The V gene's germline CDR1 is LNHDA and CDR2 SQIVND (reference sequence). The CDR3 is made up of 13 amino acids. V gave up 2 bases and J gave up 8 bases; unmatched junction bases: 4. The CDR3 is CASSINRDRGYTF. CDR3 in DNA: TGTGCCAGTAGTATAAACAGGGACAGGGGCTACACCTTC.

The chain has TRBV3-1 (or the pseudogene TRBV3-2) and TRBJ2-7; TRBD1 matches at 7 bases. The CDR3 is made up of 18 amino acids. CDR1 and CDR2 from the germline V gene are LGHDT and YNNKEL (reference sequence). V was pared by 1 base and J by 0 bases, with 12 bases of the junction left unmatched. This CDR3 is CASSQATPGQPSSYEQYF. CDR3 coding DNA: TGTGCCAGCAGCCAAGCTACGCCGGGACAGCCTAGCTCCTACGAGCAGTACTTC.

V gene TRBV6-5 combines with J gene TRBJ1-5; D is ambiguous. This CDR3 has 15 amino acids. Per germline, CDR1 MNHEY and CDR2 SVGAGI. Trimming removed 8 bases from V and 2 bases from J, with 16 bases in between. The CDR3 here is CASGLQSMGNQPQHF. The CDR3 DNA is TGTGCCAGCGGACTGCAGAGCATGGGCAATCAGCCCCAGCATTTT.

The chain joins TRBV29-1 to TRBJ2-3; 12 bases align to TRBD2. The trim removed 2 bases at V and 12 bases at J, leaving 9 bases unmatched. The CDR3 length is 14 residues. Germline CDR1 and CDR2: SQVTM and ANQGSEA. CDR3 region: CSVEFTSGGRYQYF. CDR3 sequence (DNA): TGCAGCGTTGAATTTACTAGCGGGGGGCGGTACCAGTATTTT.

This clone was seen only a few times. The chain links TRBV3-1 (or the pseudogene TRBV3-2) to TRBJ2-7, with D hard to call. This CDR3 has 12 residues. Per the germline V gene, CDR1 is LGHDT and CDR2 is YNNKEL (reference sequence). V was trimmed by 3 bases and J by 6 bases, leaving 9 bases between them. DNA of the CDR3: TGTGCCAGCAGCCAGGGCTTAAGCGAGCAGTACTTC. Its protein is CASSQGLSEQYF.

This clone was detected once. The chain couples TRBV5-4 to TRBJ2-5; 16 nucleotides agree with TRBD2. Germline lookup yields CDR1 SGHNT and CDR2 YYREEE (reference sequence). Trimming removed 4 bases from V and 1 base from J; junction bases left unmatched: 10. The CDR3 spans 19 residues. The CDR3 sequence is CASSLSTGLAGGFQETQYF. CDR3 nucleotide sequence: TGTGCCAGCAGCCTCAGCACGGGACTAGCGGGGGGGTTCCAAGAGACCCAGTACTTC.

The rearrangement uses TRBV5-1 and TRBJ2-7; TRBD1 matches at 8 bases. The V and J ends lost 4 bases and 5 bases, in that order; junction bases with no gene match: 8. This CDR3 region has 14 residues. Germline CDR1 SGHRS, CDR2 YFSETQ. The chain's CDR3 is CASSPGQGGNEQYF. In DNA, the CDR3 is TGCGCCAGCAGCCCAGGACAGGGTGGCAACGAGCAGTACTTC.

The chain has TRBV5-1 and TRBJ2-5; TRBD2 matches 8 bases. Germline V gives CDR1 SGHRS, CDR2 YFSETQ. There are 15 residues in the CDR3. J gave up 5 bases and V 4 bases, and 10 bases lay outside the gene matches. In DNA, the CDR3 is TGCGCCAGCAGCAGGCCCAGCGGGGGCCAGGAGACCCAGTACTTC. It specifies CASSRPSGGQETQYF.

The V gene is TRBV28, the J gene TRBJ1-6, with D maybe TRBD1 (5 bases). The CDR3 is 15 residues long. Looked up from germline, CDR1 is MDHEN and CDR2 is SYDVKM. Trimming pared 4 bases from V and 9 bases from J, leaving 16 bases between. Here the CDR3 reads CASSSLAGLGSPLHF. For the CDR3, the DNA is TGTGCCAGCAGTTCCCTCGCAGGGTTGGGTTCACCCCTCCACTTT.

This rearrangement joins TRBV6-6 to TRBJ2-1; 8 bases agree with TRBD2. Germline values: CDR1 MNHNY, CDR2 SVGAGI (reference sequence). The length of the CDR3 is 15 residues. The junction had 4 bases not matched to a gene; V was cut back by 2 bases and J by 4 bases. The CDR3, as DNA: TGTGCCAGCAGTTACGGCACTAGCGGTTACAATGAGCAGTTCTTC. This codes for CASSYGTSGYNEQFF.

The chain carries TRBV20-1 and TRBJ1-2, with D perhaps TRBD1 (6 bases). Germline V lookup: CDR1 DFQATT, CDR2 SNEGSKA (reference sequence). V was clipped by 3 bases and J by 8 bases, with 13 bases between them. This CDR3 is 12 amino acids long. The CDR3 DNA is TGCAGTGCTAGTTGGGCAGGGGTCGGCTACACCTTC. As protein: CSASWAGVGYTF.

The chain employs TRBV3-1 (or the pseudogene TRBV3-2) and TRBJ1-6; TRBD1 is a possible D gene (5 bases). Germline-derived CDR1 and CDR2 are LGHDT and YNNKEL (reference sequence). V gave up 0 bases and J gave up 8 bases, with 8 bases separating them. CDR3 length: 14 amino acids. The CDR3: CASSQDQGYSPLHF. As DNA, the CDR3 is TGTGCCAGCAGCCAAGACCAGGGTTATTCACCCCTCCACTTT.

The chain recombines TRBV28 with TRBJ2-7; D gene ambiguous. V lost 5 bases to trimming and J lost 2 bases, with 7 bases between them. Germline lookup yields CDR1 MDHEN and CDR2 SYDVKM. CDR3 length: 12 residues. CDR3 in DNA: TGTGCCAGCAGTCGGTCGGCCTACGAGCAGTACTTC. Translation gives CASSRSAYEQYF.

The chain combines TRBV18 with TRBJ1-2; D possibly corresponds to TRBD1 (6 bases). Deletions cut 4 bases from V and 5 bases from J, with 11 bases between. Germline CDR1 KGHSH, CDR2 LQKENI. This CDR3 has 13 amino acids. This chain's CDR3 is CASSLDRTYGYTF. The CDR3 DNA is TGTGCCAGCTCACTAGACAGGACATATGGCTACACCTTC.

The count of this clone is one. The rearrangement links TRBV5-4 to TRBJ2-2, with a possible D match to TRBD1 (7 bases). V gave up 4 bases and J gave up 3 bases, with 13 bases separating them. Per the germline V gene, CDR1 is SGHNT and CDR2 is YYREEE (reference sequence). This CDR3 spans 15 amino acids. The CDR3, as DNA: TGTGCCAGCAGCGGTCAGGGGGGTTACACCGGGGAGCTGTTTTTT. It is translated as CASSGQGGYTGELFF.

The chain uses TRBV4-1 and TRBJ2-2, with D possibly TRBD2 on 5 matching bases. The length of the CDR3 is 14 residues. The V gene's germline CDR1 is MGHRA and CDR2 YSYEKL. Trimming shortened V by 6 bases and J by 6 bases, and 14 bases separated the two germline ends. The CDR3, as DNA: TGCGCCAGCAGACTAGGACCTCGGCCCGGGGAGCTGTTTTTT. It specifies CASRLGPRPGELFF.

The chain carries TRBV7-2 and TRBJ1-2; 9 nucleotides align to TRBD1. This CDR3 has 15 amino acids. CDR1 and CDR2 (germline): SGHTA, FQGNSA. Trimming removed 5 bases from V and 10 bases from J; junction bases left unmatched: 14. CDR3 region: CASSPTGQGEFVYTF. CDR3 in DNA: TGTGCCAGCAGCCCCACGGGACAGGGCGAGTTCGTCTACACCTTC.

The rearrangement joins TRBV9 to TRBJ1-1; D gene uncertain. CDR3 length equals 13 residues. Trimming removed 6 bases from V and 4 bases from J, with 13 bases in between. CDR1 is SGDLS and CDR2 is YYNGEE in the germline V gene. DNA of the CDR3: TGTGCCAGCAACCGGGAGGACGGCACTGAAGCTTTCTTT. Its translation is CASNREDGTEAFF.

The J gene is TRBJ2-1, the V gene TRBV7-8; TRBD1 is a possible D gene (6 bases). CDR1 and CDR2 (germline): SGHVS, FQNEAQ. The germline V and J ends were trimmed by 1 base and 3 bases, with 13 bases remaining between them. The CDR3 spans 16 residues. CDR3 region: CASSLEVGAVYNEQFF. CDR3 DNA sequence: TGTGCCAGCAGCTTAGAGGTGGGGGCCGTCTACAATGAGCAGTTCTTC.

The chain combines TRBV10-3 with TRBJ1-5; TRBD1 is a possible D gene (5 bases). This CDR3 spans 13 amino acids. Trimming pared 6 bases from V and 6 bases from J, leaving 12 bases between. CDR1 ENHRY and CDR2 SYGVKD come from the germline V gene. CDR3 sequence (DNA): TGTGCCATCAGGGGCAGGGAGGGTCAGCCCCAGCATTTT. This gives the protein CAIRGREGQPQHF.

The V and J genes are TRBV2 and TRBJ2-1; TRBD1 aligns across 7 bases. The germline V gene has CDR1 SNHLY and CDR2 FYNNEI. The CDR3 runs to 15 residues. V trimming: 4 bases; J trimming: 3 bases; junction bases outside the gene matches: 6. This chain's CDR3 is CASSAEQGNYNEQFF. DNA of the CDR3: TGTGCCAGCAGTGCGGAACAGGGGAACTACAATGAGCAGTTCTTC.

The CDR3 DNA is TGCAGCACGATTCGCCGGGACAGGGTGGACAATGAGCAGTTCTTC. The encoded protein is CSTIRRDRVDNEQFF. The rearrangement uses TRBV29-1 and TRBJ2-1; 9 positions agree with TRBD1. Germline V gene sequence: CDR1 SQVTM, CDR2 ANQGSEA. The trim removed 8 bases at V and 5 bases at J, leaving 13 bases unmatched. The CDR3 consists of 15 residues.

The chain links TRBV2 to TRBJ2-5, with 8 bases identical to TRBD2. Germline assignment: CDR1 SNHLY and CDR2 FYNNEI. The junction had 12 bases not matched to a gene; V was cut back by 7 bases and J by 5 bases. The CDR3 has 15 amino acids. The CDR3 bases are TGTGCCAGCAAGAGACCGGCGGGGGGAGGGGAGACCCAGTACTTC. Translating it yields CASKRPAGGGETQYF. Based on the CDR3 plus reference TRBV2 and TRBJ2-5, the full variable domain is EPEVTQTPSHQVTQMGQEVILRCVPISNHLYFYWYRQILGQKVEFLVSFYNNEISEKSEIFDDQFSVERPDGSNFTLKIRSTKLEDSAMYFCASKRPAGGGETQYFGPGTRLLVL.

The genes are TRBV6-1 and TRBJ1-5; TRBD1 matches at 8 bases. The J segment lost 5 bases and the V segment lost 2 bases, leaving 11 bases of the junction unmatched. The germline gives CDR1 MNHNS, CDR2 SASEGT. CDR3 length: 17 amino acids. The CDR3 bases are TGTGCCAGCAGTGAACCTTGGACAGGGAGGTTCCATCAGCCCCAGCATTTT. Amino acids: CASSEPWTGRFHQPQHF.

The chain uses TRBV7-3 and TRBJ1-6, with D perhaps TRBD1 (5 bases). Trimming took off 1 base at V and 0 bases at J, with 10 bases between the two ends. CDR1 is SGHTA and CDR2 is FQGTGA in the germline V gene. This CDR3 spans 17 amino acids. Here the CDR3 reads CASSLRGDHSYNSPLHF. CDR3 bases: TGTGCCAGCAGCTTAAGGGGGGACCACTCCTATAATTCACCCCTCCACTTT.

The V gene is TRBV7-8, the J gene TRBJ1-4, with D uncertain. With 0 bases removed from V and 8 bases from J, the gap between germline ends came to 16 bases. The CDR3 has 16 residues. Germline-derived CDR1 and CDR2 are SGHVS and FQNEAQ. CDR3 coding DNA: TGTGCCAGCAGCTTAGCGCGGAGAGGGAGCGAGGAAAAACTGTTTTTT. Its protein product is CASSLARRGSEEKLFF.